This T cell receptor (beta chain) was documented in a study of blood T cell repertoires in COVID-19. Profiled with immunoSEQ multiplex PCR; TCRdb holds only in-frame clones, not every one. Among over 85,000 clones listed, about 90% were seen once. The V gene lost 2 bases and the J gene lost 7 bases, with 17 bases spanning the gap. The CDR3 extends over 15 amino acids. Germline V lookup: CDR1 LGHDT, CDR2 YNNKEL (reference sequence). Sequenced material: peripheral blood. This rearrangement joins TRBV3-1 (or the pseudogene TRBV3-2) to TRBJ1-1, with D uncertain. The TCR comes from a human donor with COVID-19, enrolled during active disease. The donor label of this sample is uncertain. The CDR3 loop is CASSQFSGPEREAFF. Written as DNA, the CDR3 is TGTGCCAGCAGCCAATTTTCTGGTCCGGAGCGTGAAGCTTTCTTT.